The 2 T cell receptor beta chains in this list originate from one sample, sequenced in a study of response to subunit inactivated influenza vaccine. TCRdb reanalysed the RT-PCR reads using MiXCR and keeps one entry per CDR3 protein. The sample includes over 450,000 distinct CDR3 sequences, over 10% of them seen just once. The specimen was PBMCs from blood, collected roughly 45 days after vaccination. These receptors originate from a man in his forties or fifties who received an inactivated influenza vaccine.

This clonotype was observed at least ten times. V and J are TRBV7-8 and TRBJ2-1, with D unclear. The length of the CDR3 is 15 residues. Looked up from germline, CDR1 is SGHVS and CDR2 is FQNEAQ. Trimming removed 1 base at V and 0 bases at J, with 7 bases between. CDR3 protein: CASSLDKSSYNEQFF. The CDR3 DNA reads TGTGCCAGCAGCTTAGACAAGAGCTCCTACAATGAGCAGTTCTTC.

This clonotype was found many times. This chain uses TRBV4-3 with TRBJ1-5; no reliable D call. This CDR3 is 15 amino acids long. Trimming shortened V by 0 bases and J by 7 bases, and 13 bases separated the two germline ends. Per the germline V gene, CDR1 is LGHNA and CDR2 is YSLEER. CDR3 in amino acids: CASSQDWQVGQPQHF. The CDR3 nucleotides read TGCGCCAGCAGCCAAGACTGGCAGGTCGGGCAGCCCCAGCATTTT.